This TCR beta chain was documented in a study of CD8 T cells in Susac syndrome. Germline V gene sequence: CDR1 SGHRS, CDR2 YFSETQ. There are 17 residues in the CDR3. V lost 2 bases, J lost 0 bases, and 3 bases stayed unmatched. Random hexamers primed reverse transcription of roughly 0.45 to 1 ug RNA. MiXCR, applied by TCRdb to the immunoSEQ multiplex PCR reads, yields one record per CDR3 protein. The sample has around 200,000 distinct CDR3 sequences; approximately 95% are singletons. This clonotype originated in a human donor with Susac syndrome. The specimen sequenced was CD4+ T cells from PBMCs. The chain uses TRBV5-1 and TRBJ2-1, with 12 bases matching TRBD2. CDR3 coding DNA: TGCGCCAGCAGCTTCCTAGCGGGGGGGAGCTCCTACAATGAGCAGTTCTTC. Amino acids: CASSFLAGGSSYNEQFF.